This TCR beta chain was observed in a study of Graves' ophthalmopathy and Graves' hyperthyroidism. Study details: Ahead of any treatment, peripheral blood was obtained at the initial diagnosis. Regarding the study as a whole: Thyroid clonotypes that were expanded above 0.001 frequency mostly also appeared in blood. Separation of ophthalmopathy from stable hyperthyroidism was achieved by a 13-signature model, at 85% to 90% sensitivity and approximately 81% specificity.

For repertoire sequencing, the TCR beta CDR3 regions were amplified from RNA transcripts. First-round RT-PCR relied on HTBI primers, and a second-round multiplex PCR came next. TCRdb analysed the multiplex PCR reads with MiXCR anew, one entry per CDR3 protein. The table has hundreds of thousands of distinct CDR3 sequences, 22% seen once. This CDR3 is built from 14 residues. CDR1 KGHSH and CDR2 LQKENI come from the germline V gene. V trimming: 3 bases; J trimming: 6 bases; junction bases outside the gene matches: 4. This clonotype has more than one count but fewer than ten. What it recognizes is unknown. Other autoimmune diseases, uncontrolled infections, pregnancy or lactation excluded patients from enrollment.

The receptor comes from a woman aged 18-29 years with stable Graves' hyperthyroidism. Some clones in this sample may be carry-over from other donors' samples. The sequencing sample was made of peripheral blood. The chain uses TRBV18 and TRBJ1-1, with 10 bases fitting TRBD1. CDR3: CASSPRQGASEAFF. CDR3 sequence (DNA): TGTGCCAGCTCACCCCGACAGGGGGCGTCTGAAGCTTTCTTT. Filled out from reference TRBV18 and TRBJ1-1, the complete variable domain reads NAGVMQNPRHLVRRRGQEARLRCSPMKGHSHVYWYRQLPEEGLKFMVYLQKENIIDESGMPKERFSAEFPKEGPSILRIQQVVRGDSAAYFCASSPRQGASEAFFGQGTRLTVV.